The 31 T cell receptor beta chains below all came from one sample that was sequenced in a study of PD-1 blockade in classical Hodgkin lymphoma (dated by TCRdb to about 2020). Library preparation employed the immunoSEQ multiplex PCR assay. The immuneACCESS repertoire file appears here via TCRdb, limited to in-frame rearrangements. These files lack a portion of the clones; in checked studies, under half of the deficit traces to unresolved V genes, and the cause of the others is not known. The sample table records about 94,000 clones; roughly 89% of these occur just once. Clones ranked in the top ten supply around a tenth of the sample. The sample's time point label is to be understood as: cycle 2 day 1 (C2D1) of nivolumab. Every trial patient had relapsed following autologous stem cell transplantation, and prior brentuximab vedotin exposure was what differed among cohorts A, B and C. The sample was peripheral blood mononuclear cells (PBMCs), taken before the second cycle of nivolumab. The receptor set was obtained from a human donor with classical Hodgkin lymphoma.

The chain uses TRBV18 and TRBJ1-1; TRBD1 aligns across 7 bases. With 0 bases clipped from V and 4 bases from J, the junction kept 5 bases outside the gene matches. CDR1 is KGHSH, CDR2 LQKENI, per germline. The CDR3 runs to 15 residues. The CDR3 nucleotides read TGTGCCAGCTCACCACCCCAGGGGGGGGGCACTGAAGCTTTCTTT. Its translation is CASSPPQGGGTEAFF.

The chain joins TRBV28 to TRBJ2-2; no clear D gene. Germline values: CDR1 MDHEN, CDR2 SYDVKM. V lost 6 bases, J lost 0 bases, and 5 bases lay in between. The CDR3 extends over 13 amino acids. CDR3 protein: CASRSTNTGELFF. CDR3 sequence (DNA): TGTGCCAGCAGGTCTACGAACACCGGGGAGCTGTTTTTT.

V and J are TRBV14 and TRBJ2-7; D is uncertain. V gave up 4 bases and J gave up 3 bases, with 13 bases separating them. Per germline, CDR1 SGHDN and CDR2 FVKESK. The CDR3 totals 14 residues. The CDR3 reads CASSRLDGIYEQYF. DNA for the CDR3: TGTGCCAGCAGCCGTCTGGACGGCATCTACGAGCAGTACTTC.

The rearrangement joins TRBV20-1 to TRBJ2-7; D is ambiguous. In germline, CDR1 is DFQATT, CDR2 SNEGSKA (reference sequence). CDR3 length: 11 residues. Trimming cost V 1 base and J 7 bases, with 8 bases left between them. The CDR3 DNA follows: TGCAGTGCTAGAGGCCCTTTTGAGCAGTACTTC. This encodes CSARGPFEQYF.

The gene calls are TRBV7-8 and TRBJ1-2; weak D call: TRBD1 (5 bases). Germline V CDR1 and CDR2: SGHVS, FQNEAQ. The CDR3 runs to 14 residues. Trimming pared 1 base from V and 4 bases from J, leaving 10 bases between. CDR3 region: CASSLGGGPYGYTF. CDR3 coding DNA: TGTGCCAGCAGCTTAGGGGGGGGACCCTATGGCTACACCTTC.

V usage is TRBV18 and J usage is TRBJ1-3; 7 bases agree with TRBD1. Germline V CDR1 and CDR2: KGHSH, LQKENI. After removal of 5 bases from V and 0 bases from J, the junction contained 7 bases not matched to a gene. The CDR3 consists of 16 residues. CDR3 sequence (DNA): TGTGCCAGCTCATTACGGGACAGAAGCTCTGGAAACACCATATATTTT. Translating it yields CASSLRDRSSGNTIYF.

This clone appeared a single time. This chain links TRBV15 with TRBJ2-6; D may be TRBD1 (6 bases). The CDR3 spans 17 residues. The germline V and J ends were trimmed by 0 bases and 0 bases, with 9 bases remaining between them. The germline V gene encodes CDR1 LNHNV and CDR2 YYDKDF (reference sequence). The CDR3: CATSRDRGTSGANVLTF. For the CDR3, the DNA is TGTGCCACCAGCAGAGATAGGGGGACCTCTGGGGCCAACGTCCTGACTTTC.

The chain carries TRBV5-8 and TRBJ1-1; D call uncertain. There are 15 residues in the CDR3. The V and J ends lost 0 bases and 3 bases respectively, with 12 bases between them. Germline V gene sequence: CDR1 SGHTS, CDR2 YDEGEE. In nucleotides, the CDR3 is TGTGCCAGCAGCTTGGGAGGGTACCCCCACACTGAAGCTTTCTTT. Amino acids: CASSLGGYPHTEAFF.

The chain combines TRBV2 with TRBJ1-2; 8 nucleotides agree with TRBD1. The V and J ends lost 6 bases and 5 bases, in that order; junction bases with no gene match: 23. The germline gives CDR1 SNHLY, CDR2 FYNNEI. CDR3 length equals 19 residues. The CDR3 nucleotides read TGTGCCAGCAGCCGGACGCCAGGACAGGGAAGGGAATTACGGTATGGCTACACCTTC. This sequence encodes CASSRTPGQGRELRYGYTF. Using reference TRBV2 and TRBJ1-2 for the parts outside the CDR3, the full variable domain is EPEVTQTPSHQVTQMGQEVILRCVPISNHLYFYWYRQILGQKVEFLVSFYNNEISEKSEIFDDQFSVERPDGSNFTLKIRSTKLEDSAMYFCASSRTPGQGRELRYGYTFGSGTRLTVV.

V gene TRBV7-2 combines with J gene TRBJ2-3; 12 bases align to TRBD2. Germline values: CDR1 SGHTA, CDR2 FQGNSA. The CDR3 is made up of 15 amino acids. The J segment lost 4 bases and the V segment lost 5 bases, leaving 4 bases of the junction unmatched. The CDR3 DNA is TGTGCCAGCAGCCTGACTAGCGGGAGTCCAGATACGCAGTATTTT. The encoded protein is CASSLTSGSPDTQYF.

V gene TRBV5-1 combines with J gene TRBJ2-3, with 9 bases matching TRBD2. Trimming cost V 4 bases and J 0 bases; bases outside gene matches: 6. The CDR3 sequence is 16 residues long. CDR1 and CDR2 (germline): SGHRS, YFSETQ. The chain's CDR3 is CASSKLAGSSTDTQYF. The CDR3 nucleotides are TGCGCCAGCAGCAAACTAGCGGGTTCTAGCACAGATACGCAGTATTTT.

The chain carries TRBV6-1 and TRBJ2-2; D unclear. The CDR3 totals 15 residues. Germline lookup yields CDR1 MNHNS and CDR2 SASEGT. V lost 5 bases, J lost 1 base, and 11 bases lay in between. CDR3 DNA sequence: TGTGCCAGCAGTAGTAGGATTCGGAACACCGGGGAGCTGTTTTTT. It yields the protein CASSSRIRNTGELFF.

V usage is TRBV6-5 and J usage is TRBJ1-6; D is undetermined. The CDR3 runs 12 residues. V lost 6 bases, J lost 16 bases, and 16 bases lay in between. In germline, CDR1 is MNHEY, CDR2 SVGAGI. The CDR3 sequence is CASRGAGTHLHF. The CDR3 DNA reads as TGTGCCAGCAGAGGCGCGGGAACCCATCTCCACTTT.

This chain uses TRBV27 with TRBJ2-7, with 11 bases fitting TRBD2. The CDR3 runs 15 residues. J lost 7 bases, V lost 5 bases, and 10 bases had no gene match. Germline V gene data show CDR1 as MNHEY and CDR2 as SMNVEV (reference sequence). The CDR3 DNA sequence: TGTGCCAGCAGTCTCTTAGCGGGAGGGCCAGGGGAGCAGTACTTC. Translated, it gives CASSLLAGGPGEQYF.

The V call is TRBV4-2, the J call TRBJ2-3; 7 bases line up with TRBD2. Per germline, CDR1 LGHNA and CDR2 YNFKEQ. With V trimmed by 0 bases and J by 2 bases, 2 bases remained unmatched. The CDR3 contains 15 residues. The CDR3 DNA sequence: TGTGCCAGCAGCCAAGAGGGGAGGGTCACAGATACGCAGTATTTT. Translated, it gives CASSQEGRVTDTQYF.

This sequence joins TRBV19 and TRBJ2-1; 11 bases agree with TRBD2. Trimming cost V 6 bases and J 8 bases; bases outside gene matches: 12. The CDR3 totals 16 residues. Germline CDR1 LNHDA, CDR2 SQIVND (reference sequence). The CDR3, as DNA: TGTGCCAGTAGCCCCAGCAGGACTAGCGGGTTCTATGAGCAGTTCTTC. Residues: CASSPSRTSGFYEQFF.

This CDR3 reads CASSLTGYTTGANVLTF. CDR3 DNA sequence: TGCGCCAGCAGCTTGACAGGGTACACTACTGGGGCCAACGTCCTGACTTTC. This chain links TRBV5-1 with TRBJ2-6; possibly TRBD1 for D (6 bases). Germline V gives CDR1 SGHRS, CDR2 YFSETQ. Deletions cut 1 base from V and 2 bases from J, with 13 bases between. The CDR3 length is 17 residues.

With regard to this clone: At one boundary the junction diverges from the germline segment, which might be a read error. CDR3 sequence: CASSQMQGQLVDF. The CDR3 nucleotides read TGTGCCAGCAGCCAAATGCAGGGACAGCTCGTCGACTTC. The chain carries TRBV14 and TRBJ2-7; TRBD1 aligns across 7 bases. This CDR3 comprises 13 residues. CDR1 and CDR2 from the germline V gene are SGHDN and FVKESK.

This clone came up once. DNA for the CDR3: TGCGCCAGCAGTGAGTCGAGACAGGGGAAGAACACTGAAGCTTTCTTT. This encodes CASSESRQGKNTEAFF. The chain recombines TRBV10-1 with TRBJ1-1; TRBD1 matches at 8 bases. Germline CDR1 is WNHNN and CDR2 is SYGVQD (reference sequence). V lost 0 bases to trimming and J lost 1 base; unmatched junction nucleotides: 4. CDR3 length: 16 residues.

The chain carries TRBV28 and TRBJ2-1; the D is unclear. The V gene's germline CDR1 is MDHEN and CDR2 SYDVKM. This CDR3 region has 11 residues. V lost 4 bases and J 8 bases, leaving 6 bases between the germline ends. CDR3 sequence (DNA): TGTGCCAGCAGTTCGTCCGATGAGCAGTTCTTC. Translating gives CASSSSDEQFF.

V usage is TRBV11-2 and J usage is TRBJ2-2, with D perhaps being TRBD1 or TRBD2 (6 bases each). This CDR3 has 14 amino acids. Between the trimmed V and J ends, which lost 5 bases and 5 bases, there was a span of 12 bases. From germline, CDR1 is SGHAT and CDR2 FQNNGV. The CDR3 region has the DNA TGTGCCAGCAGCCTGACAGGAGGGACCGGGGAGCTGTTTTTT. Protein sequence: CASSLTGGTGELFF.

The rearrangement links TRBV2 to TRBJ2-3, with 11 bases aligning to TRBD2. The CDR3 spans 13 residues. Germline lookup yields CDR1 SNHLY and CDR2 FYNNEI. The CDR3, as DNA: TGTGCTATAGCGGGAGGGATCCCAGATACGCAGTATTTT. Protein product: CAIAGGIPDTQYF. The full variable domain, completed using reference TRBV2 and TRBJ2-3, is EPEVTQTPSHQVTQMGQEVILRCVPISNHLYFYWYRQILGQKVEFLVSFYNNEISEKSEIFDDQFSVERPDGSNFTLKIRSTKLEDSAMYFCAIAGGIPDTQYFGPGTRLTVL.

The chain employs TRBV6-5 and TRBJ2-1; 8 bases are shared with TRBD2. Unmatched junction bases numbered 4, after V lost 2 bases and J lost 1 base. There are 16 residues in the CDR3. The germline gives CDR1 MNHEY, CDR2 SVGAGI. The CDR3 spells CASSYLSSGSYNEQFF. Written as DNA, the CDR3 is TGTGCCAGCAGTTACCTGTCTAGCGGGTCCTACAATGAGCAGTTCTTC.

The chain combines TRBV23-1 with TRBJ2-1; possibly TRBD1 for D (6 bases). TRBV23-1 is an open reading frame whose function is uncertain. Trimming took 1 base from V and 4 from J, leaving 17 bases between them. The CDR3 covers 17 residues. The CDR3 sequence: CASSQFSQGIWYNEQFF. As DNA, the CDR3 is TGCGCCAGCAGTCAATTTTCCCAGGGGATTTGGTACAATGAGCAGTTCTTC.

The CDR3 DNA follows: TGTGCCAGTAGACGCTTGGGTGAGGCCGGGGAGCTGTTTTTT. Translation: CASRRLGEAGELFF. This sequence joins TRBV19 and TRBJ2-2; D ambiguous. This CDR3 has 14 amino acids. Germline loops: CDR1 LNHDA, CDR2 SQIVND (reference sequence). V dropped 6 bases and J dropped 6 bases, with 14 bases sitting between them.

J is TRBJ1-5 and V is TRBV11-2, with D possibly matching TRBD1 (6 bases). In germline, CDR1 is SGHAT, CDR2 FQNNGV. The CDR3 length is 13 residues. The germline V and J ends were trimmed by 5 bases and 4 bases, with 9 bases remaining between them. The CDR3 spells CASSLDRNQPQHF. The CDR3 DNA reads TGTGCCAGCAGCCTGGACAGAAATCAGCCCCAGCATTTT.

The J gene is TRBJ2-7, the V gene TRBV27, with D perhaps TRBD1 or TRBD2 (5 bases each). The V end was cut by 5 bases, the J end by 3 bases, with 14 bases between. There are 14 residues in the CDR3. Germline V CDR1 and CDR2: MNHEY, SMNVEV (reference sequence). The CDR3 nucleotides read TGTGCCAGCAGTCCCTCCGGGACGAACTACGAGCAGTACTTC. Amino acids: CASSPSGTNYEQYF.

The chain has TRBV2 and TRBJ2-5; 9 bases line up with TRBD2. The junction had 9 bases not matched to a gene; V was cut back by 2 bases and J by 5 bases. The germline V gene encodes CDR1 SNHLY and CDR2 FYNNEI. This CDR3 is 16 amino acids long. CDR3: CASSERLAGDRETQYF. In DNA, the CDR3 is TGTGCCAGCAGTGAAAGGTTAGCGGGAGATCGGGAGACCCAGTACTTC.

V gene TRBV2 combines with J gene TRBJ1-5, with D unclear. The length of the CDR3 is 14 residues. The germline V and J ends were trimmed by 3 bases and 0 bases, with 6 bases remaining between them. Germline loops: CDR1 SNHLY, CDR2 FYNNEI. The CDR3 reads CASSDLFSNQPQHF. The CDR3 region has the DNA TGTGCCAGCAGTGACTTGTTTAGCAATCAGCCCCAGCATTTT.

The V and J genes are TRBV5-8 and TRBJ2-7; unclear D gene. Germline V gene lookup returns CDR1 SGHTS and CDR2 YDEGEE. The CDR3 covers 16 residues. V was shortened by 3 bases and J by 5 bases, with 21 bases between the two germline ends. CDR3 nucleotides: TGTGCCAGCAGCTCCCGAACCGGTCGGGTAGTCGACGAGCAGTACTTC. Translation: CASSSRTGRVVDEQYF.

The rearrangement uses TRBV7-9 and TRBJ1-2; D is undetermined. The ends were cut back, 4 bases at V and 7 bases at J, with 10 bases in the middle. Germline CDR1 and CDR2: SEHNR and FQNEAQ (reference sequence). This CDR3 is 12 amino acids long. In DNA, the CDR3 is TGTGCCAGCAGCTCTGCCAAGCGTGGCTACACCTTC. Translation gives CASSSAKRGYTF. Variable domain in full (rest from reference TRBV7-9 and TRBJ1-2): DTGVSQNPRHKITKRGQNVTFRCDPISEHNRLYWYRQTLGQGPEFLTYFQNEAQLEKSRLLSDRFSAERPKGSFSTLEIQRTEQGDSAMYLCASSSAKRGYTFGSGTRLTVV.